This TCR beta chain was sequenced during a study of blood T cell repertoires in COVID-19. Study context: The United States, Italy and Spain supplied acute and convalescent COVID-19 samples. PBMCs, B-cell-depleted T cells, or T cells were the source of the cDNA or gDNA that made up the material.

Original processing notes: Reference gene primer amplification in the assay estimated nucleated cell counts. Repertoires were generated with immunoSEQ multiplex PCR, while TCRdb's copy carries only in-frame clones and drops some. V, J and clone size are those of that table, while D and trimming were read from the DNA. The table has roughly 90,000 clones, over 80% seen once. The sequenced sample consisted of peripheral blood. This TCR was sampled from a woman of 80 years or more with active or convalescent COVID-19.

The CDR3 DNA reads as TGTGCCAGCAGTTCCTCTCGACAGGCAACTAATGAAAAACTGTTTTTT. Translated: CASSSSRQATNEKLFF. J is TRBJ1-4 and V is TRBV27; the D gene is possibly TRBD1 (6 bases). The V end was cut by 4 bases, the J end by 0 bases, with 12 bases between. Germline lookup yields CDR1 MNHEY and CDR2 SMNVEV (reference sequence). This CDR3 is built from 16 residues.